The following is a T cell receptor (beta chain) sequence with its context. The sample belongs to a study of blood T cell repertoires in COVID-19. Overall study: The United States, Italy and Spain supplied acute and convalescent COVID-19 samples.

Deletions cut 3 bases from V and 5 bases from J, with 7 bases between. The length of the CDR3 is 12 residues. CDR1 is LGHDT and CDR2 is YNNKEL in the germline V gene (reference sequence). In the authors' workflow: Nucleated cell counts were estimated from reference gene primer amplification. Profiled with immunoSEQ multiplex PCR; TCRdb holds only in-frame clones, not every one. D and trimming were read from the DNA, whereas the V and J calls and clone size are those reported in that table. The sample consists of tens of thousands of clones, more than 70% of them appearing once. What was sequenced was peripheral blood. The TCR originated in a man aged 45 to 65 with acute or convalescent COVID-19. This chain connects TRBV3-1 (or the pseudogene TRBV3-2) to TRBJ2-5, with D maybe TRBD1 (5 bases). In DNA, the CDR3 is TGTGCCAGCAGCCAGGGGCCGGAGACCCAGTACTTC. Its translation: CASSQGPETQYF.